One and the same sample provided the 31 T cell receptor beta chains below, sequenced in a study of CD8 T cells in ankylosing spondylitis. TCRdb ran MiXCR on the 5' RACE reads and lists one entry per CDR3 protein. The sample records under 55,000 distinct CDR3 sequences, around 7.4% being singletons. The sequencing sample was made of blood, either unsorted or a sorted T cell fraction (not recorded which). The receptors were sampled from a female donor with ankylosing spondylitis or in good health (not recorded which).

This clonotype was detected many times. The J gene is TRBJ1-1, the V gene TRBV18; D not certain. The germline V gene encodes CDR1 KGHSH and CDR2 LQKENI. CDR3 length equals 12 residues. Trimming removed 6 bases from V and 3 bases from J, with 8 bases in between. CDR3 residues: CASSAGDTEAFF. In DNA, the CDR3 is TGTGCCAGCTCCGCTGGGGACACTGAAGCTTTCTTT.

Only a few counts were recorded for this clonotype. The chain joins TRBV10-3 to TRBJ1-1; D gene unclear. V lost 7 bases, J lost 4 bases, and 13 bases lay in between. Per germline, CDR1 ENHRY and CDR2 SYGVKD. The CDR3 has 13 amino acids. The CDR3 nucleotides read TGTGCCATCATTGGAGGGAAGGCCACTGAAGCTTTCTTT. As protein: CAIIGGKATEAFF.

Only one count was recorded for this clonotype. V gene TRBV7-9 combines with J gene TRBJ1-1, with 8 bases matching TRBD1. Losses at the gene ends were 4 bases for V and 3 bases for J; bases not matched to a gene: 1. The CDR3 covers 13 residues. The V gene's germline CDR1 is SEHNR and CDR2 FQNEAQ (reference sequence). CDR3 DNA sequence: TGTGCCAGCAGCTACAGGGGGGACACTGAAGCTTTCTTT. Encoded protein: CASSYRGDTEAFF.

This clonotype was recorded at least ten times. J is TRBJ1-5 and V is TRBV10-3, with a tentative D call TRBD1 (6 bases). The germline CDR1 and CDR2 sequences are ENHRY and SYGVKD. V was clipped by 3 bases and J by 3 bases, with 9 bases between them. The CDR3 is 14 residues long. In DNA, the CDR3 is TGTGCCATCAGTGAAAGGGGGTCCAATCAGCCCCAGCATTTT. Translating gives CAISERGSNQPQHF.

This clonotype was observed at least ten times. The J gene is TRBJ1-6, the V gene TRBV10-3; a possible D gene is TRBD1 (5 bases). Per the germline V gene, CDR1 is ENHRY and CDR2 is SYGVKD. CDR3 length: 15 residues. V lost 3 bases and J 9 bases, leaving 15 bases between the germline ends. In DNA form, the CDR3 reads TGTGCCATCAGTGAATCCGGGCAGGGCGGTTCACCCCTCCACTTT. Residues: CAISESGQGGSPLHF.

This clonotype was seen at least ten times. V is TRBV6-6 and J is TRBJ2-3; D remains ambiguous. The V end lost 2 bases, the J end lost 0 bases, and 3 bases lay between the germline ends. The germline gives CDR1 MNHNY, CDR2 SVGAGI (reference sequence). There are 13 residues in the CDR3. The CDR3, as DNA: TGTGCCAGCAGTTACAGCAGCACAGATACGCAGTATTTT. Amino acids: CASSYSSTDTQYF.

The chain carries TRBV7-2 and TRBJ2-3; D possibly corresponds to TRBD2 (5 bases). This CDR3 comprises 14 residues. Trimming shortened V by 2 bases and J by 2 bases, and 8 bases separated the two germline ends. Germline lookup yields CDR1 SGHTA and CDR2 FQGNSA. The CDR3 nucleotides read TGTGCCAGCAGCTTACGGGGTAACACAGATACGCAGTATTTT. Translated: CASSLRGNTDTQYF.

This clonotype was counted at least ten times. V is TRBV9 and J is TRBJ1-1; 10 bases agree with TRBD1. V was pared by 2 bases and J by 4 bases, with 2 bases of the junction left unmatched. This CDR3 spans 14 amino acids. CDR1 and CDR2 from the germline V gene are SGDLS and YYNGEE. The DNA of the CDR3 is TGTGCCAGCAGCGTGGGACAGGGGAGCACTGAAGCTTTCTTT. It yields the protein CASSVGQGSTEAFF.

There are a few counts of this clonotype. DNA of the CDR3: TGTGCCAGCTCACCACAGGGGGACTATGGCTACACCTTC. Translating it yields CASSPQGDYGYTF. The gene calls are TRBV18 and TRBJ1-2; weak D call: TRBD1 (6 bases). The germline CDR1 and CDR2 sequences are KGHSH and LQKENI. The CDR3 has 13 residues. V was shortened by 1 base and J by 3 bases, with 6 bases between the two germline ends. Supplemented by reference TRBV18 and TRBJ1-2, the full variable domain reads NAGVMQNPRHLVRRRGQEARLRCSPMKGHSHVYWYRQLPEEGLKFMVYLQKENIIDESGMPKERFSAEFPKEGPSILRIQQVVRGDSAAYFCASSPQGDYGYTFGSGTRLTVV.

This clonotype has a count of ten or more. The rearrangement uses TRBV15 and TRBJ2-5; tentative D call: TRBD2 (5 bases). There are 13 residues in the CDR3. Germline V CDR1 and CDR2: LNHNV, YYDKDF (reference sequence). The V end was cut by 0 bases, the J end by 4 bases, with 6 bases between. The CDR3 DNA sequence: TGTGCCACCAGCAGAGATGAGGGAGAGACCCAGTACTTC. Translated, it gives CATSRDEGETQYF.

The chain recombines TRBV5-8 with TRBJ1-2, with TRBD1 identical over 10 bases. The CDR3 loop spans 15 amino acids. Germline V CDR1 and CDR2: SGHTS, YDEGEE. J lost 4 bases, V lost 2 bases, and 5 bases had no gene match. CDR3 sequence: CASSFDRGPGYGYTF. The CDR3 DNA follows: TGTGCCAGCAGCTTTGACAGGGGGCCAGGCTATGGCTACACCTTC.

This clonotype has a count of ten or more. The chain links TRBV5-1 to TRBJ2-7; D is undetermined. V was cut by 1 base and J by 7 bases, with 9 bases left in between. Germline CDR1 and CDR2: SGHRS and YFSETQ. CDR3 length equals 12 residues. DNA of the CDR3: TGCGCCAGCAGCTTGACCCTGGGGGAGCAGTACTTC. It encodes CASSLTLGEQYF.

The chain recombines TRBV5-5 with TRBJ2-3, with a tentative D call TRBD1 (5 bases). V gave up 0 bases and J gave up 0 bases, with 14 bases separating them. Per the germline V gene, CDR1 is SGHKS and CDR2 is YYEKEE (reference sequence). The CDR3 loop spans 17 amino acids. In nucleotides, the CDR3 is TGTGCCAGCAGCTTGGCAGGGCGATACACTAGCACAGATACGCAGTATTTT. As protein: CASSLAGRYTSTDTQYF.

This clonotype was counted ten times or more. The genes are TRBV6-1 and TRBJ2-1; 7 nucleotides agree with TRBD2. This CDR3 region has 16 residues. With 4 bases clipped from V and 5 bases from J, the junction kept 11 bases outside the gene matches. Germline loops: CDR1 MNHNS, CDR2 SASEGT. The CDR3 DNA reads TGTGCCAGCAGTGGAGCGGGACTTTACCCCGACAATGAGCAGTTCTTC. Residues: CASSGAGLYPDNEQFF.

This clonotype occurred many times. This chain connects TRBV5-1 to TRBJ1-2; D is unresolved. Trimming removed 0 bases at V and 4 bases at J, with 7 bases between. Germline V gene sequence: CDR1 SGHRS, CDR2 YFSETQ. The CDR3 spans 13 residues. In DNA form, the CDR3 reads TGCGCCAGCAGCTTGGAACAGAGCTATGGCTACACCTTC. It translates to CASSLEQSYGYTF.

This clonotype was picked up many times. The rearrangement links TRBV12-3 or TRBV12-4 to TRBJ1-1; no firm D call. V dropped 1 base and J dropped 2 bases, with 5 bases sitting between them. This CDR3 region has 13 residues. CDR3 in DNA: TGTGCCAGCAGTTTAGGTCTTAACACTGAAGCTTTCTTT. It translates to CASSLGLNTEAFF.

The CDR3, as DNA: TGCAGTGCCCCTGCCCCGACGAGGGCCGAGCAGTTCTTC. Amino acid sequence: CSAPAPTRAEQFF. This chain joins TRBV20-1 and TRBJ2-1, with a tentative D call TRBD2 (5 bases). The germline gives CDR1 DFQATT, CDR2 SNEGSKA (reference sequence). Trimming shortened V by 6 bases and J by 10 bases, and 19 bases separated the two germline ends. CDR3 length: 13 amino acids.

This clonotype was detected many times. This chain connects TRBV20-1 to TRBJ2-3; 7 bases match TRBD2. V shed 4 bases and J 4 bases; nucleotides not matched to a gene: 8. The germline CDR1 and CDR2 sequences are DFQATT and SNEGSKA (reference sequence). The CDR3 runs to 14 residues. The CDR3 protein is CSAIPGTKSDTQYF. The CDR3 bases are TGCAGTGCTATTCCCGGGACTAAGTCAGATACGCAGTATTTT.

The rearrangement joins TRBV7-2 to TRBJ1-5; no firm D call. The CDR3 spans 15 residues. Trimming removed 3 bases from V and 6 bases from J, with 15 bases in between. The germline CDR1 and CDR2 sequences are SGHTA and FQGNSA. The CDR3 loop is CASSFTGQSGQPQHF. Here the CDR3 DNA reads TGTGCCAGCAGCTTTACGGGTCAATCAGGTCAGCCCCAGCATTTT.

This clonotype was counted ten times or more. The DNA of the CDR3 is TGCGCCAGCAGCTTGGAGGGACAGGGGGCGTTTGGCTACACCTTC. The encoded protein is CASSLEGQGAFGYTF. The gene calls are TRBV5-1 and TRBJ1-2, with 12 bases that match TRBD1. The germline V gene encodes CDR1 SGHRS and CDR2 YFSETQ. There are 15 residues in the CDR3. J gave up 7 bases and V 0 bases, and 4 bases lay outside the gene matches.

The chain is built from TRBV7-3 and TRBJ2-1, with D unresolved. CDR1 SGHTA and CDR2 FQGTGA come from the germline V gene. V gave up 4 bases and J gave up 5 bases, with 18 bases separating them. The CDR3 contains 16 residues. The CDR3 reads CASSSPIASINNEQFF. The CDR3, as DNA: TGTGCCAGCAGCTCACCAATAGCCTCGATTAACAATGAGCAGTTCTTC.

This clonotype was seen at least ten times. This chain links TRBV27 with TRBJ1-4, with no clear D. CDR1 is MNHEY and CDR2 is SMNVEV in the germline V gene (reference sequence). The CDR3 has 18 amino acids. V shed 6 bases and J shed 0 bases, with 20 bases lying between them. The CDR3 is CASRRSSEMAATNEKLFF. The CDR3 DNA is TGTGCCAGCAGGAGGAGCTCGGAGATGGCCGCAACTAATGAAAAACTGTTTTTT.

Ten or more counts support this clonotype. In DNA form, the CDR3 reads TGTGCCAGCAGTTACTCAGGGGGGACCCCCTACAATGAGCAGTTCTTC. This sequence encodes CASSYSGGTPYNEQFF. The gene calls are TRBV6-5 and TRBJ2-1, with D possibly being TRBD1 or TRBD2 (6 bases each). The CDR3 loop spans 16 amino acids. The germline gives CDR1 MNHEY, CDR2 SVGAGI. Trimming removed 0 bases at V and 2 bases at J, with 11 bases between.

This clonotype has at least ten counts. The chain joins TRBV6-1 to TRBJ2-1, with D unresolved. The CDR3 covers 17 residues. Germline V gene sequence: CDR1 MNHNS, CDR2 SASEGT. V shed 7 bases and J shed 4 bases, with 23 bases lying between them. CDR3 sequence reads: CASNWQVGSRRYNEQFF. The CDR3 DNA sequence: TGTGCCAGCAACTGGCAGGTGGGCAGCCGCCGGTACAATGAGCAGTTCTTC.

In its sample, this clonotype was seen many times. The V gene is TRBV5-1, the J gene TRBJ1-2; 10 bases line up with TRBD1. J was trimmed by 8 bases and V by 4 bases; bases with no gene match: 5. The CDR3 is 13 amino acids. Germline loops: CDR1 SGHRS, CDR2 YFSETQ. CDR3: CASSQTGGGGYTF. DNA for the CDR3: TGCGCCAGCAGCCAGACAGGGGGCGGCGGCTACACCTTC. The complete variable domain, with remaining parts taken from reference TRBV5-1 and TRBJ1-2, reads KAGVTQTPRYLIKTRGQQVTLSCSPISGHRSVSWYQQTPGQGLQFLFEYFSETQRNKGNFPGRFSGRQFSNSRSEMNVSTLELGDSALYLCASSQTGGGGYTFGSGTRLTVV.

At least ten counts were recorded for this clonotype. This rearrangement joins TRBV7-9 to TRBJ1-1; no firm D call. CDR1 and CDR2 (germline): SEHNR, FQNEAQ (reference sequence). The V and J ends lost 5 bases and 3 bases respectively, with 16 bases between them. CDR3 length: 15 amino acids. The CDR3 reads CASSGLRLWDTEAFF. CDR3 nucleotides: TGTGCCAGCAGCGGTCTCAGGTTATGGGACACTGAAGCTTTCTTT.

At least ten counts were recorded for this clonotype. CDR3 residues: CASSLGLAVNTGELFF. CDR3 coding DNA: TGTGCCAGCAGCTTAGGACTAGCGGTGAACACCGGGGAGCTGTTTTTT. The chain is built from TRBV7-8 and TRBJ2-2; 9 bases map to TRBD2. V trimming: 1 base; J trimming: 1 base; junction bases outside the gene matches: 1. This CDR3 has 16 amino acids. Germline V CDR1 and CDR2: SGHVS, FQNEAQ.

With regard to this clonotype: A single base separates this from a much larger clone, so it may be a read error. The V gene is TRBV11-2, the J gene TRBJ1-4; 9 bases are shared with TRBD1. Germline V gives CDR1 SGHAT, CDR2 FQNNGV. The CDR3 totals 15 residues. The CDR3 bases are TGTGACAGCACTCCCATGGGACAGGGTAATGAAAAACTGTTTTTT. This encodes CDSTPMGQGNEKLFF. Full variable domain (missing parts from reference TRBV11-2 and TRBJ1-4): EAGVAQSPRYKIIEKRQSVAFWCNPISGHATLYWYQQILGQGPKLLIQFQNNGVVDDSQLPKDRFSAERLKGVDSTLKIQPAKLEDSAVYLCDSTPMGQGNEKLFFGSGTQLSVL.

This clonotype was detected many times. V usage is TRBV28 and J usage is TRBJ1-5; possible D gene TRBD1, 5 bases. Germline assignment: CDR1 MDHEN and CDR2 SYDVKM. The V end lost 6 bases, the J end lost 2 bases, and 14 bases lay between the germline ends. The CDR3 spans 15 residues. In DNA form, the CDR3 reads TGTGCCAGCAGGGTTGAAGGGGCAGGCAATCAGCCCCAGCATTTT. As protein: CASRVEGAGNQPQHF.

The CDR3 DNA follows: TGTGCCAGCAGCTTACCCAGGAGGCTAGCCTCTAGCACAGATACGCAGTATTTT. It translates to CASSLPRRLASSTDTQYF. The gene calls are TRBV11-1 and TRBJ2-3; TRBD2 might be the D (5 bases). The CDR3 extends over 18 amino acids. Germline V CDR1 and CDR2: SGHAT, FQDESV (reference sequence). Trimming stripped 2 bases from V and 0 bases from J, with 18 bases between.

About this clonotype: A read error may produce the germline difference seen at one junction end. The CDR3 nucleotides are TGTGCCACCAGCCAAGTCCCTCCACAGGGCTCTGTCGGCAATGAGCAGTTCTTC. This sequence encodes CATSQVPPQGSVGNEQFF. The chain carries TRBV3-1 and TRBJ2-1, with D possibly being TRBD1 (6 bases). The CDR3 length is 18 residues. CDR1 LGHDT and CDR2 YNNKEL come from the germline V gene (reference sequence).